This T cell receptor beta chain emerged from a study of blood T cell repertoires in COVID-19. Whole-study context: PBMCs, B-cell-depleted T cells, or T cells provided the cDNA or gDNA that made up the material.

Clones were sequenced by immunoSEQ multiplex PCR, and TCRdb holds only the in-frame ones, with some missing. The sample contains 200,000 to 250,000 clones, 85% to 90% of which appear only once. V was shortened by 5 bases and J by 5 bases, with 13 bases between the two germline ends. This CDR3 contains 13 residues. Sequenced: peripheral blood. The origin of this receptor is a man in his 60s with acute or convalescent COVID-19. The V gene is TRBV12-3 or TRBV12-4, the J gene TRBJ2-7; D gene unclear. For the CDR3, the DNA is TGTGCCAGCAGTCTAACAGTCTCGGACGAGCAGTACTTC. Translation: CASSLTVSDEQYF.